This T cell receptor (beta chain) was captured by sequencing in a study of identical twins. The V gene end was trimmed by 6 bases and the J gene end by 5 bases; junction bases not matched to a gene: 13. From germline, CDR1 is MNHEY and CDR2 SVGAGI. The CDR3 loop spans 15 amino acids. TCRdb reanalysed the 5' RACE reads using MiXCR and keeps one entry per CDR3 protein. Of hundreds of thousands of distinct CDR3 sequences in the sample, 21% were seen once. In regard to this clonotype: The antigen is not known.

The study's findings and limits: Invariant T cells like MAIT and iNKT could partly confound the zero-insertion analyses. Abundant beta clonotypes from cord blood bore fewer insertions; memory repertoires lacked this pattern.

These data were also filed under a second study, of T cells expressing NK-cell markers. That investigation notes: Sorted CD3+CD56+NKG2C+, CD3+CD56+NKG2C- and CD3+CD56-NKG2C+ T-cell subsets were beta-chain profiled.

The clonotype originates from a woman aged 18-30 years in good health. The chain links TRBV6-5 to TRBJ2-7, with 7 bases fitting TRBD1. The sequenced sample was PBMCs. This chain's CDR3 is CASRAWDSRINEQYF. CDR3 bases: TGTGCCAGCAGAGCCTGGGACAGCCGCATCAACGAGCAGTACTTC.